Below are 7 T cell receptor beta chains sequenced from a single sample in a study of T cells after yellow fever vaccination. TCRdb itself ran the 5' RACE reads through MiXCR, one entry per CDR3 protein. Of about 240,000 distinct CDR3 sequences detected, less than 9% appear once; the ten largest clones hold approximately 0.87%. The sequencing here drew on CD4+ T cells sorted from PBMCs, taken 15 days after the yellow fever booster vaccination. These receptors all stem from a man aged 30 to 45 who received the YFV17D yellow fever vaccine.

This clonotype was recorded a few times. The chain recombines TRBV6-5 with TRBJ2-2; 10 positions agree with TRBD2. The CDR3 length is 16 residues. V lost 4 bases and J lost 5; bases outside the gene matches: 7. The V gene's germline CDR1 is MNHEY and CDR2 SVGAGI. The CDR3 region has the DNA TGTGCCAGCAGTTCCTTTAGCGGGAGGAGGACCGGGGAGCTGTTTTTT. Amino acid sequence: CASSSFSGRRTGELFF.

This clonotype was seen at least ten times. This chain connects TRBV10-1 to TRBJ2-2, with D possibly TRBD1 on 6 matching bases. V was shortened by 6 bases and J by 5 bases, with 19 bases between the two germline ends. CDR1 is WNHNN, CDR2 SYGVQD, per germline (reference sequence). The CDR3 spans 16 residues. CDR3 sequence (DNA): TGCGCCAGCAGCCCCAAGACAGGAGAGAAAACCGGGGAGCTGTTTTTT. This encodes CASSPKTGEKTGELFF.

This clonotype was counted ten times or more. The chain joins TRBV4-3 to TRBJ2-2; D not certain. Germline V gives CDR1 LGHNA, CDR2 YSLEER. The length of the CDR3 is 13 residues. With 5 bases removed from V and 2 bases from J, the gap between germline ends came to 6 bases. The CDR3 spells CASSSINTGELFF. In DNA form, the CDR3 reads TGCGCCAGCAGCTCCATAAACACCGGGGAGCTGTTTTTT.

The chain links TRBV7-2 to TRBJ2-1, with a possible D match to TRBD2 (6 bases). Germline CDR1 and CDR2: SGHTA and FQGNSA. V was pared by 4 bases and J by 0 bases, with 10 bases between. This CDR3 is 15 amino acids long. Here the CDR3 reads CASSSSRGSYNEQFF. CDR3 coding DNA: TGTGCCAGCAGCTCTTCGCGGGGCTCCTACAATGAGCAGTTCTTC.

This clonotype was recorded many times. V and J are TRBV5-1 and TRBJ2-5; 10 bases map to TRBD1. The V gene end was trimmed by 0 bases and the J gene end by 3 bases; junction bases not matched to a gene: 2. The germline gives CDR1 SGHRS, CDR2 YFSETQ. The CDR3 sequence is 15 residues long. CDR3 nucleotides: TGCGCCAGCAGCTTGGATGGGACAGGGGAAGAGACCCAGTACTTC. Residues: CASSLDGTGEETQYF.

CDR3 region: CASGETRPRGEQYF. The CDR3 nucleotides read TGTGCCAGCGGGGAGACTAGACCTCGTGGGGAGCAGTACTTC. J is TRBJ2-7 and V is TRBV27, with D maybe TRBD2 (6 bases). V was cut by 8 bases and J by 7 bases, with 21 bases left in between. The CDR3 is made up of 14 amino acids. Germline V lookup: CDR1 MNHEY, CDR2 SMNVEV (reference sequence).

This clonotype was seen a handful of times. This rearrangement joins TRBV5-1 to TRBJ2-3; maybe TRBD2 (6 bases). Trimming left V 3 bases short and J 2 bases short, with 10 bases between. In germline, CDR1 is SGHRS, CDR2 YFSETQ. This CDR3 has 14 amino acids. The CDR3: CASSSGGATDTQYF. CDR3 DNA: TGCGCCAGCAGCTCCGGGGGAGCCACAGATACGCAGTATTTT.